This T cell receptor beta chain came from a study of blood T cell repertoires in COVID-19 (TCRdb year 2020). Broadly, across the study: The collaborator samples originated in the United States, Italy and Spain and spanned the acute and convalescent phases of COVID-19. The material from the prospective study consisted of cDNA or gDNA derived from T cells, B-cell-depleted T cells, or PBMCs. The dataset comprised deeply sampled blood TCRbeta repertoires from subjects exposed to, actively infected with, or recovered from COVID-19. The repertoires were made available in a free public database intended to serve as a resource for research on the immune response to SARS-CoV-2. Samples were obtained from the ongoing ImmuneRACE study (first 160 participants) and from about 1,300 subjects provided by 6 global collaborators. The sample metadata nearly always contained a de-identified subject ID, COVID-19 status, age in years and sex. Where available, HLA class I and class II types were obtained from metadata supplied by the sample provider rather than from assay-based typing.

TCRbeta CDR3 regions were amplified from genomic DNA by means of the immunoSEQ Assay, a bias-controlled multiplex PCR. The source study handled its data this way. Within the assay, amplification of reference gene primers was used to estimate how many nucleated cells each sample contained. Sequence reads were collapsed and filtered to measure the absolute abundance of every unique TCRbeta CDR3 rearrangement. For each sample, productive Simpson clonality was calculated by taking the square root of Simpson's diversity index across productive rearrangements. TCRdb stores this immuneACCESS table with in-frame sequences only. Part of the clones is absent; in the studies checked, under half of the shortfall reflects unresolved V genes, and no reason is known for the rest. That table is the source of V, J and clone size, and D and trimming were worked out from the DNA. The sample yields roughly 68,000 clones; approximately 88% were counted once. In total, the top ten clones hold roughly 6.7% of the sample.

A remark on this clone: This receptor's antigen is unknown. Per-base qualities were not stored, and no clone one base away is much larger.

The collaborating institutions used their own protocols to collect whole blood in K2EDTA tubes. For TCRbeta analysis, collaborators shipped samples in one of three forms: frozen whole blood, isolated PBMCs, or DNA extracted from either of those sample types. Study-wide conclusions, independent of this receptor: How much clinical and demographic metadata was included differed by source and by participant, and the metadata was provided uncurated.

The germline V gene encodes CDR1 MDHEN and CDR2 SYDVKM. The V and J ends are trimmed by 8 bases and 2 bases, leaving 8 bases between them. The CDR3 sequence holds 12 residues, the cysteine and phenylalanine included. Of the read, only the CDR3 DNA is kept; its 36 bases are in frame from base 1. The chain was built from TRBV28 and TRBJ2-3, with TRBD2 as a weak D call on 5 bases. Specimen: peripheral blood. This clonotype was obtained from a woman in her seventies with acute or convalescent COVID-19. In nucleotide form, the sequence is TGTGCCAGCGGCCTAGCCACAGATACGCAGTATTTT. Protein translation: CASGLATDTQYF.